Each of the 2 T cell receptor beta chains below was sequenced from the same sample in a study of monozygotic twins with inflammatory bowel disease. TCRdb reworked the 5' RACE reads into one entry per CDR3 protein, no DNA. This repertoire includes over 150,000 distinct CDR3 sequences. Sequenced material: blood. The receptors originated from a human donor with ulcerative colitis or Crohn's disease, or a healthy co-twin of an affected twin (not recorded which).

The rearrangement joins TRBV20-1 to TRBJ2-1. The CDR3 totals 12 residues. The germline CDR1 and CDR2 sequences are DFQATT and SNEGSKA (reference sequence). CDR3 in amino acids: CSALDSYNEQFF.

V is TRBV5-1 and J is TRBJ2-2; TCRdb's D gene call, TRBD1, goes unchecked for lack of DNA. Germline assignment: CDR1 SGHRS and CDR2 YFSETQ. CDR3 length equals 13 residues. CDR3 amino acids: CASSASLDGELFF.